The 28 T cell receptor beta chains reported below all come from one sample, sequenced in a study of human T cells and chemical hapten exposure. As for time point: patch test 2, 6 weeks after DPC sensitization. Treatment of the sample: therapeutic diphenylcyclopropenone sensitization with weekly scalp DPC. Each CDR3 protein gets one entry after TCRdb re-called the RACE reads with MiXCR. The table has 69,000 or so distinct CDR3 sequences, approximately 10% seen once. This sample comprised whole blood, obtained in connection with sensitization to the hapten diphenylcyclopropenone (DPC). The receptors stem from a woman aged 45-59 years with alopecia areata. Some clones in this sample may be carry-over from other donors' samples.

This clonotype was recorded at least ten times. The CDR3 sequence is CSAQDRTSGQNTGELFF. Here the CDR3 DNA reads TGCAGTGCGCAGGATAGGACTAGCGGGCAGAACACCGGGGAGCTGTTTTTT. V usage is TRBV20-1 and J usage is TRBJ2-2, with 11 bases identical to TRBD2. The V and J ends lost 6 bases and 1 base, in that order; junction bases with no gene match: 10. The CDR3 contains 17 residues. CDR1 is DFQATT, CDR2 SNEGSKA, per germline (reference sequence).

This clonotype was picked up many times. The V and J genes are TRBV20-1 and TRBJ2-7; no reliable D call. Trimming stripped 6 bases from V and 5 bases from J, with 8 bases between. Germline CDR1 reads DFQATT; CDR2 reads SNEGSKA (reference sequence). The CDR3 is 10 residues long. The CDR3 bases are TGCAGTGCGTCAGACCACGAGCAGTACTTC. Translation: CSASDHEQYF.

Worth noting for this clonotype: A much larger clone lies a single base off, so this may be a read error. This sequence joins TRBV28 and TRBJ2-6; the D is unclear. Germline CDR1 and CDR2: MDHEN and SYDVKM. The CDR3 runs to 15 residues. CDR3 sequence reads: CASSYSDPGTNVLTF. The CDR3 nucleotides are TGTGCCAGCAGTTATTCTGATCCTGGGACCAACGTCCTGACTTTC.

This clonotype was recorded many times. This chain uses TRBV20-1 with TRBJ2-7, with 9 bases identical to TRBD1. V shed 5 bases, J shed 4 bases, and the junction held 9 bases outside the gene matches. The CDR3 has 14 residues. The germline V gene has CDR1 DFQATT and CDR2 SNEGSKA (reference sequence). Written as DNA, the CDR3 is TGCAGTGCTCCCCCCGGGACAGGGAAATACGAGCAGTACTTC. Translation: CSAPPGTGKYEQYF.

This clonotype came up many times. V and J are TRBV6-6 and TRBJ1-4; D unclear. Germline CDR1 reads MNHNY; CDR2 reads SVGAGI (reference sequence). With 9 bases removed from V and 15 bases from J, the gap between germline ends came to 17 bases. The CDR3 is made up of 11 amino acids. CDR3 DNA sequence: TGTGCCAGTCTTTTAGGCGGGATAGTGTTTTTT. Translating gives CASLLGGIVFF.

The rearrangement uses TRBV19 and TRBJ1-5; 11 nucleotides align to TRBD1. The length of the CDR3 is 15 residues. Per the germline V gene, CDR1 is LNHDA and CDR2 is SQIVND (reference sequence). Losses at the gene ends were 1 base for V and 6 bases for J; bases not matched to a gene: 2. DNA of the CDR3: TGTGCCAGTAGTATAGGGACAGGGGGCGGTCAGCCCCAGCATTTT. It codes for CASSIGTGGGQPQHF.

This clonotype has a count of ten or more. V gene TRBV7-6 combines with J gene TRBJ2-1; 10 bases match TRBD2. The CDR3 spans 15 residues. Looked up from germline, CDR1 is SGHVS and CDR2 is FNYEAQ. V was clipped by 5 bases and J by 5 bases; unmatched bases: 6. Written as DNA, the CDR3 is TGTGCCAGCAGCAAAGGACTAGCGGAGAACAATGAGCAGTTCTTC. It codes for CASSKGLAENNEQFF.

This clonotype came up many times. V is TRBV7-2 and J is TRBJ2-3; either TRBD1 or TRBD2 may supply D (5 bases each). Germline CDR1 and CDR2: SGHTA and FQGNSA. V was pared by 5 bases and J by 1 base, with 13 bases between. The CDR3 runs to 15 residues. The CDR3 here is CASSPEGRGTDTQYF. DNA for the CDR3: TGTGCCAGCAGCCCCGAGGGGAGAGGCACAGATACGCAGTATTTT.

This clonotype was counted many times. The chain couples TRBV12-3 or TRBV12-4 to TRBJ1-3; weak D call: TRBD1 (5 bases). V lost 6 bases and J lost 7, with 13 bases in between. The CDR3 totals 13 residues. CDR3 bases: TGTGCCAGCAGGCGGGACGCGGCCAACACCATATATTTT. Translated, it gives CASRRDAANTIYF.

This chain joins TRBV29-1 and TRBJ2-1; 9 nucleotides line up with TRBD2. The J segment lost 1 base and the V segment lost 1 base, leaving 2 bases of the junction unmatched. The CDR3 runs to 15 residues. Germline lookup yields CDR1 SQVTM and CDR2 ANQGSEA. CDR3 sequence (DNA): TGCAGCGTTGAAGGTAGCGGGGGATCCTACAATGAGCAGTTCTTC. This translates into CSVEGSGGSYNEQFF.

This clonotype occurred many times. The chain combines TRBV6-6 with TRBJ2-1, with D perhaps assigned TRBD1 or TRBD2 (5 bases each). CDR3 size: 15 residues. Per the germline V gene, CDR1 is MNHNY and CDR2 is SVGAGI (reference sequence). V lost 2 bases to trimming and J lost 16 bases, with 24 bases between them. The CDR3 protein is CASSYGWLLLVGEFF. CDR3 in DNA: TGTGCCAGCAGTTACGGTTGGTTGTTACTAGTAGGGGAATTCTTC.

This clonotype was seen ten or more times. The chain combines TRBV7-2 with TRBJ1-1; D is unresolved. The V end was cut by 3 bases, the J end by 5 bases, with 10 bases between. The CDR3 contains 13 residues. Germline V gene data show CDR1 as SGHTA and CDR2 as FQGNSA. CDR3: CASSFRSSTEAFF. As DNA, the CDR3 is TGTGCCAGCAGCTTCAGGAGTTCGACTGAAGCTTTCTTT.

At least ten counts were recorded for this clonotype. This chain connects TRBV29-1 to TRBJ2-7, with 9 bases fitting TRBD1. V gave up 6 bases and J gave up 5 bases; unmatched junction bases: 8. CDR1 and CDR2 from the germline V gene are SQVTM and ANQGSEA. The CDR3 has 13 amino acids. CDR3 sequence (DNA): TGCAGCGTCAGGGGACAGGGTGGCCACGAGCAGTACTTC. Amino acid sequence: CSVRGQGGHEQYF.

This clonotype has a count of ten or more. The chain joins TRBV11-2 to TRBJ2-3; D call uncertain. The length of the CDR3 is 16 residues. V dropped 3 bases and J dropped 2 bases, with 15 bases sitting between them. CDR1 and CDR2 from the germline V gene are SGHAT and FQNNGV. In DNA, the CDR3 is TGTGCCAGCAGCTTGGGTATGGATCACTACACAGATACGCAGTATTTT. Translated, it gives CASSLGMDHYTDTQYF.

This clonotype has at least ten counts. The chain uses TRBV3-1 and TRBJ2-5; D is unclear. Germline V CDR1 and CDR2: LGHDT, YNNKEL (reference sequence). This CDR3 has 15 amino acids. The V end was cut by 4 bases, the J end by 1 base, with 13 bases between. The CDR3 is CASSRNHGIQETQYF. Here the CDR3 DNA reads TGTGCCAGCAGCCGGAACCATGGGATCCAAGAGACCCAGTACTTC.

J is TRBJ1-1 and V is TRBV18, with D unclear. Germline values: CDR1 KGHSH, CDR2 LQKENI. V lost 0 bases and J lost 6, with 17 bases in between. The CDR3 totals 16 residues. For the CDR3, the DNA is TGTGCCAGCTCACCACCGAAGGCATCTTTGAGTGCTGAAGCTTTCTTT. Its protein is CASSPPKASLSAEAFF.

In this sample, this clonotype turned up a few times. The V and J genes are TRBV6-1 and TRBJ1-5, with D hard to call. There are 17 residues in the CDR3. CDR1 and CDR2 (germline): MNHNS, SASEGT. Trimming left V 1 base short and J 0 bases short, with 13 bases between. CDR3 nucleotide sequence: TGTGCCAGCAGTGAAGTGTGGGAAACCTATAGCAATCAGCCCCAGCATTTT. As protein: CASSEVWETYSNQPQHF.

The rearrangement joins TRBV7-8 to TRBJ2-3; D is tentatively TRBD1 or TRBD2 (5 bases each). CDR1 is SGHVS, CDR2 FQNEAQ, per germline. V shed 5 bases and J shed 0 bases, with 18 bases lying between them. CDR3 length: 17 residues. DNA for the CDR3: TGTGCCAGCAGCCATCGTGTGGGACGGACTAGCACAGATACGCAGTATTTT. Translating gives CASSHRVGRTSTDTQYF.

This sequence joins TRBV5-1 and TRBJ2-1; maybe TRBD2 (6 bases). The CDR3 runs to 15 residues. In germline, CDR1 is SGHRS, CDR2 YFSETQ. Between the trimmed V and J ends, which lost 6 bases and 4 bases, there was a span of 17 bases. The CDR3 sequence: CASTPVVAEYNEQFF. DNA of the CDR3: TGCGCCAGCACCCCCGTGGTAGCGGAATACAATGAGCAGTTCTTC.

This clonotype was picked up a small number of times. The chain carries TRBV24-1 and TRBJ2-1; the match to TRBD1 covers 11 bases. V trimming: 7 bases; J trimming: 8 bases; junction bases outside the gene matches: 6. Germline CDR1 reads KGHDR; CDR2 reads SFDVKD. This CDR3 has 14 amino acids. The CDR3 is CATSGGTGGHEQFF. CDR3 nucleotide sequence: TGTGCCACCAGCGGGGGGACAGGGGGTCATGAGCAGTTCTTC.

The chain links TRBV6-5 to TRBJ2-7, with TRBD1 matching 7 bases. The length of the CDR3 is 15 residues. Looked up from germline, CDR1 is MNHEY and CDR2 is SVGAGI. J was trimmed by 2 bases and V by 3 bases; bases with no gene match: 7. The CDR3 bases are TGTGCCAGCAGTTATAGCCGGACAGGAGCCTACGAGCAGTACTTC. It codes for CASSYSRTGAYEQYF.

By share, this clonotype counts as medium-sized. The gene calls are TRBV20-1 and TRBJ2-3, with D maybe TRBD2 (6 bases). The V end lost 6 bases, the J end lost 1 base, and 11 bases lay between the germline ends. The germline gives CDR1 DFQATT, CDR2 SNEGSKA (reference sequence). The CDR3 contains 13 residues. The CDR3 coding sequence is TGCAGTGCCCGTTCTAGCGGCACAGATACGCAGTATTTT. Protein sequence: CSARSSGTDTQYF.

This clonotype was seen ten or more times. The CDR3 reads CASKWGGPGQRNSEAFF. CDR3 nucleotide sequence: TGTGCCAGCAAGTGGGGGGGCCCGGGACAACGTAACTCTGAAGCTTTCTTT. The chain combines TRBV6-1 with TRBJ1-1; D might be TRBD1 (6 bases). The CDR3 loop spans 17 amino acids. Germline CDR1 MNHNS, CDR2 SASEGT. V gave up 7 bases and J gave up 6 bases, with 27 bases separating them.

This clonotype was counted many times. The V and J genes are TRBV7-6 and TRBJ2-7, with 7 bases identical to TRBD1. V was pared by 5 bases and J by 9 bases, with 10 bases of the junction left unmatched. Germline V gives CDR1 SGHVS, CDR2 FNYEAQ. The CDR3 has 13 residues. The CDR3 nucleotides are TGTGCCAGCAGCACCTACAGGGGACGGGCGCAGTACTTC. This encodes CASSTYRGRAQYF.

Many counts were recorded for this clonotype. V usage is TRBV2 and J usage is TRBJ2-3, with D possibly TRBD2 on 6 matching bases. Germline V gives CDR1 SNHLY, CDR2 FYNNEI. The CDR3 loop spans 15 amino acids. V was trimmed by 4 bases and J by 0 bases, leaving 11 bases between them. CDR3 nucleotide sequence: TGTGCCAGCAGTGGAGGTAGCGGTAGCACAGATACGCAGTATTTT. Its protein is CASSGGSGSTDTQYF.

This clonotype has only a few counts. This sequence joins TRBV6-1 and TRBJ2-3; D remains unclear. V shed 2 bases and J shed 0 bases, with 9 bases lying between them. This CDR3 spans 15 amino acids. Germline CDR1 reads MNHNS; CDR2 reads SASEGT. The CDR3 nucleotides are TGTGCCAGCAGTGAACTGCTAACTAGCACAGATACGCAGTATTTT. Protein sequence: CASSELLTSTDTQYF.

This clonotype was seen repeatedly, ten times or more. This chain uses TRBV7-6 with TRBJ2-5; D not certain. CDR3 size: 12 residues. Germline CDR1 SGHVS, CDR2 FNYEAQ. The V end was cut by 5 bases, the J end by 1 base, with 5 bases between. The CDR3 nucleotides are TGTGCCAGCAGCCTTACCCAAGAGACCCAGTACTTC. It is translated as CASSLTQETQYF.

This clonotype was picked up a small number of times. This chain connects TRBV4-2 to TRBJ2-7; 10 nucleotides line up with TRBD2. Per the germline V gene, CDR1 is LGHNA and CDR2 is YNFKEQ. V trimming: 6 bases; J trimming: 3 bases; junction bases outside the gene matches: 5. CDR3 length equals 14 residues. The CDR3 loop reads CASSLGTSDYEQYF. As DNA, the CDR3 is TGTGCCAGCAGTCTGGGGACTAGCGACTACGAGCAGTACTTC.